A selection of T cell receptor beta chains follows, all from one sample in a study of technical replicates of blood from a handful of donors. The data were produced by immunoSEQ multiplex PCR, yet TCRdb's version contains in-frame clones alone and is incomplete. Seen here are some 13,000 clones, 60% to 80% observed once, and the top ten hold about 15%. Material for sequencing was PBMCs. Receptor source: a human donor in good health. CDR3s leave out the opening cysteine and the closing phenylalanine or tryptophan. The order of the fields is CDR3 protein, V gene, J gene.

ASSFTSRNQPQH	TRBV28	TRBJ1-5
SVAASSGNSEQF	TRBV29-1	TRBJ2-1
ASSTRQRSYEQY	TRBV18	TRBJ2-7
ASSLGLAGGIETQY	TRBV5-1	TRBJ2-5
SARLDEKLF	TRBV20-1	TRBJ1-4
ASKIAGGGPETQY	TRBV10-2	TRBJ2-5
SARTENYNEQF	TRBV29-1	TRBJ2-1
SIRTGGTGELF	TRBV29-1	TRBJ2-2
ASSRRGGTYEQY	TRBV27	TRBJ2-7
ASSEPGGVHNEQF	TRBV2	TRBJ2-1
ASSLDRNTEAF	TRBV7-7	TRBJ1-1
ASSLSRQRGEKLF	TRBV27	TRBJ1-4
ASRLLAQQGQY	TRBV6-1	TRBJ2-7
AWSDQALKR	TRBV30	TRBJ1-2
ASTREKLF	TRBV6-9	TRBJ1-4
ASSGAVDTQY	TRBV6-1	TRBJ2-3
ASSGGGTDNQPQH	TRBV25-1	TRBJ1-5
ASSLIPGQGETQY	TRBV11-2	TRBJ2-5
SAGTSPKKVF	TRBV29-1	TRBJ1-4
ASSLDRVGEKLF	TRBV5-1	TRBJ1-4
ASSLAGLAGVQETQY	TRBV7-8	TRBJ2-5
ASSLAGGGETQY	TRBV5-1	TRBJ2-5
ASSEPIGTSGTTGELF	TRBV2	TRBJ2-2
ASSLVPGSGNTIY	TRBV5-5	TRBJ1-3
ASSRSPGLGEQY	TRBV19	TRBJ2-7
ASSELAGGPDTQY	TRBV6-1	TRBJ2-3
AWSVSRGSGEKLF	TRBV30	TRBJ1-4
ASSQDPGENTGELF	TRBV4-1	TRBJ2-2
ASSGSWDRGYTEAF	TRBV6-6	TRBJ1-1
ASSESGQAISSGANVLT	TRBV6-1	TRBJ2-6
ASSLAPTGIHQPQH	TRBV27	TRBJ1-5
ASSLSRGLGSMDGELF	TRBV28	TRBJ2-2
ASIFNQPQH	TRBV30	TRBJ1-5
ATSPGSSMNTEAF	TRBV15	TRBJ1-1
ASSLQGRENTIY	TRBV5-1	TRBJ1-3
ASSFEPRGGEAF	TRBV5-1	TRBJ1-1
SAPLAGSQETQY	TRBV29-1	TRBJ2-5